The 18 T cell receptor beta chains given below trace back to one sample, sequenced in a study of regulatory T cells in long-lasting Graves disease. For TCR beta, libraries came from iRepertoire HTBI primers and Arm-PCR of CDR3 regions. MiXCR, run by TCRdb on the multiplex PCR reads, gives a single entry per CDR3 protein. The sample gives under 500,000 distinct CDR3 sequences, around 20% of which show up once; 20% is in the top ten. Time point indicated: persistent/refractory GD, antithyroid drugs over 5 years with positive TRAb. From PBMCs, RNA was extracted and then used to make the TCR library. The sample consisted of peripheral blood mononuclear cells (PBMCs), taken when the disease was refractory, from a patient treated with antithyroid drugs. Receptor source: a female donor with Graves disease.

The gene calls are TRBV10-3 and TRBJ2-5, with TRBD2 matching over 16 bases. The CDR3 has 16 residues. Germline loops: CDR1 ENHRY, CDR2 SYGVKD. V lost 10 bases to trimming and J lost 0 bases; unmatched junction nucleotides: 5. CDR3 residues: CATGTSGRGHQETQYF. For the CDR3, the DNA is TGTGCCACCGGGACTAGCGGGAGGGGGCACCAAGAGACCCAGTACTTC.

This chain uses TRBV20-1 with TRBJ2-3, with D uncertain. Trimming left V 3 bases short and J 5 bases short, with 9 bases between. This CDR3 is 12 amino acids long. Per the germline V gene, CDR1 is DFQATT and CDR2 is SNEGSKA (reference sequence). The CDR3 nucleotides are TGCAGTGCTAGTTCCGTAGGAGATACGCAGTATTTT. Amino acid sequence: CSASSVGDTQYF.

V is TRBV4-3 and J is TRBJ2-7; TRBD1 might be the D (6 bases). Deletions cut 3 bases from V and 3 bases from J, with 15 bases between. The germline V gene has CDR1 LGHNA and CDR2 YSLEER. The CDR3 is 15 amino acids. The CDR3 sequence: CASSQSWTEVYEQYF. CDR3 bases: TGCGCCAGCAGCCAGTCATGGACAGAAGTCTACGAGCAGTACTTC.

The chain recombines TRBV6-2 or TRBV6-3 with TRBJ2-5, with D perhaps matching TRBD1 (5 bases). CDR1 is MNHEY, CDR2 SVGEGT, per germline. This CDR3 is built from 13 residues. V was cut by 7 bases and J by 4 bases, with 13 bases left in between. The CDR3 bases are TGTGCCAGCACCGAAGGGGTTGGAGAGACCCAGTACTTC. Protein: CASTEGVGETQYF.

This chain uses TRBV6-2 or TRBV6-3 with TRBJ2-5; TRBD2 agrees at 7 bases. Germline loops: CDR1 MNHEY, CDR2 SVGEGT. The CDR3 is made up of 18 amino acids. Germline trimming cut 4 bases from V and 0 bases from J; bases unmatched to any gene: 14. As DNA, the CDR3 is TGTGCCAGCAGTTCGACTAGCCAAACCCTAGGGTACCAAGAGACCCAGTACTTC. As protein: CASSSTSQTLGYQETQYF.

V usage is TRBV7-9 and J usage is TRBJ2-5, with 8 nucleotides matching TRBD1. The CDR3 totals 17 residues. Germline V gives CDR1 SEHNR, CDR2 FQNEAQ (reference sequence). J gave up 5 bases and V 1 base, and 12 bases lay outside the gene matches. This chain's CDR3 is CASSLVVGAGGGETQYF. The CDR3 DNA reads TGTGCCAGCAGCTTAGTGGTTGGGGCAGGGGGCGGCGAGACCCAGTACTTC.

The chain is built from TRBV5-1 and TRBJ2-2; 7 nucleotides agree with TRBD1. The germline gives CDR1 SGHRS, CDR2 YFSETQ. With V trimmed by 4 bases and J by 5 bases, 11 bases remained unmatched. The CDR3 covers 16 residues. The CDR3 sequence: CASSGGGQDVTGELFF. CDR3 nucleotides: TGCGCCAGCAGCGGTGGAGGACAGGACGTAACCGGGGAGCTGTTTTTT.

This clonotype was seen repeatedly, ten times or more. The chain combines TRBV27 with TRBJ2-7; 11 bases align to TRBD2. The trim removed 6 bases at V and 9 bases at J, leaving 10 bases unmatched. The CDR3 runs to 14 residues. Germline V gene data show CDR1 as MNHEY and CDR2 as SMNVEV (reference sequence). CDR3 region: CASRPGLAGTRQYF. As DNA, the CDR3 is TGTGCCAGCAGGCCCGGACTAGCGGGCACGCGGCAGTACTTC.

The gene calls are TRBV5-8 and TRBJ1-1; D uncertain. CDR3 length equals 14 residues. V was shortened by 4 bases and J by 1 base, with 11 bases between the two germline ends. Germline CDR1 SGHTS, CDR2 YDEGEE. CDR3 in DNA: TGTGCCAGCAGCCCGGGATACAGGAACACTGAAGCTTTCTTT. It yields the protein CASSPGYRNTEAFF.

The table lists this clonotype with many counts. V gene TRBV7-9 combines with J gene TRBJ1-1, with a weak D call TRBD1 (5 bases). Deletions cut 1 base from V and 6 bases from J, with 12 bases between. Germline assignment: CDR1 SEHNR and CDR2 FQNEAQ (reference sequence). The CDR3 has 14 amino acids. Written as DNA, the CDR3 is TGTGCCAGCAGCTTAGGAGGGACGTTCGCTGAAGCTTTCTTT. Amino acids: CASSLGGTFAEAFF.

Only a few counts were recorded for this clonotype. The gene calls are TRBV28 and TRBJ1-2; D gene uncertain. V was trimmed by 5 bases and J by 2 bases, leaving 15 bases between them. The CDR3 runs to 15 residues. The germline V gene has CDR1 MDHEN and CDR2 SYDVKM. The DNA for the CDR3 is TGTGCCAGCAGTCCCCGCCCGGGCAGCAACTATGGCTACACCTTC. Translated: CASSPRPGSNYGYTF.

This clonotype was seen repeatedly, ten times or more. The gene calls are TRBV14 and TRBJ1-1; D is possibly TRBD1 (5 bases). This CDR3 is built from 15 residues. Germline V gene sequence: CDR1 SGHDN, CDR2 FVKESK. With 2 bases removed from V and 6 bases from J, the gap between germline ends came to 16 bases. The CDR3 protein is CASSQRTGRVAEAFF. Written as DNA, the CDR3 is TGTGCCAGCAGCCAACGAACGGGCAGGGTAGCTGAAGCTTTCTTT.

This clonotype has a count of ten or more. The rearrangement links TRBV27 to TRBJ1-1; D might be TRBD1 (6 bases). Deletions cut 2 bases from V and 5 bases from J, with 15 bases between. The CDR3 runs 15 residues. The germline CDR1 and CDR2 sequences are MNHEY and SMNVEV (reference sequence). The CDR3 protein is CASSLKKPQGTEAFF. In DNA form, the CDR3 reads TGTGCCAGCAGTTTAAAAAAACCCCAGGGGACTGAAGCTTTCTTT.

The gene calls are TRBV9 and TRBJ2-5, with TRBD2 matching over 7 bases. Germline lookup yields CDR1 SGDLS and CDR2 YYNGEE. CDR3 length: 14 residues. Unmatched junction bases numbered 7, after V lost 4 bases and J lost 4 bases. DNA for the CDR3: TGTGCCAGCAGCCCTGGGAGGGTCATAGAGACCCAGTACTTC. It is translated as CASSPGRVIETQYF.

With respect to this clonotype: A far bigger clonotype differs at one base, so this is likely a read error. CDR3 bases: TGTGCCAGCAGTTCCTTCAGAGACTATGGCTACACCTTC. Encoded protein: CASSSFRDYGYTF. This sequence joins TRBV28 and TRBJ1-2, with D unclear. CDR3 length: 13 residues. V was shortened by 4 bases and J by 3 bases, with 9 bases between the two germline ends. The V gene's germline CDR1 is MDHEN and CDR2 SYDVKM.

The CDR3 DNA follows: TGTGCCACCAGCAGAGATAGCCCGCAGTACTTC. Residues: CATSRDSPQYF. The chain uses TRBV15 and TRBJ2-7; D unresolved. The CDR3 runs 11 residues. Trimming shortened V by 0 bases and J by 9 bases, and 6 bases separated the two germline ends. CDR1 is LNHNV and CDR2 is YYDKDF in the germline V gene (reference sequence).

This clonotype has a count of ten or more. DNA for the CDR3: TGTGCCAGCAGCTTAGCGGGTAGCACAGATACGCAGTATTTT. It specifies CASSLAGSTDTQYF. The V gene is TRBV7-2, the J gene TRBJ2-3; D call uncertain. The V gene's germline CDR1 is SGHTA and CDR2 FQGNSA. With 0 bases removed from V and 0 bases from J, the gap between germline ends came to 4 bases. This CDR3 has 14 residues.

The V call is TRBV11-2, the J call TRBJ2-1; 9 bases agree with TRBD2. CDR1 is SGHAT, CDR2 FQNNGV, per germline. V trimming: 5 bases; J trimming: 6 bases; junction bases outside the gene matches: 5. This CDR3 region has 14 residues. The CDR3 loop reads CASSPGLARNEQFF. The CDR3 DNA reads TGTGCCAGCAGCCCGGGACTAGCTCGCAATGAGCAGTTCTTC.